This TCR beta chain emerged from a study of blood T cell repertoires in COVID-19. Background on the study: COVID-19 samples, acute and convalescent, were from the United States, Italy and Spain.

This clone was recorded only once. The data were produced by immunoSEQ multiplex PCR, yet TCRdb's version contains in-frame clones alone and is incomplete. Among about 120,000 clones, under 75% were seen once, and the ten largest hold 6.5% to 8.5%. Germline CDR1 MNHEY, CDR2 SMNVEV (reference sequence). The CDR3 is 15 residues long. V lost 7 bases to trimming and J lost 6 bases; unmatched junction nucleotides: 7. The chain has TRBV27 and TRBJ2-3; 13 bases are shared with TRBD2. Specimen: peripheral blood. The receptor's source is a woman between 55 and 75 years old with acute or convalescent COVID-19. CDR3: CASISLAGGPDTQYF. CDR3 sequence (DNA): TGTGCCAGCATTTCACTAGCGGGGGGGCCTGATACGCAGTATTTT.